Shown below are 2 T cell receptor beta chains from a single sample sequenced in a study of blood T cell repertoires in COVID-19 (dated by TCRdb to the early 2020s). The library was generated by the immunoSEQ multiplex PCR assay. The immuneACCESS repertoire file appears here via TCRdb, limited to in-frame rearrangements. These files lack a portion of the clones; in checked studies, under half of the deficit traces to unresolved V genes, and the cause of the others is not known. Here the sample has approximately 170,000 clones; around nine tenths occur a single time. The leading ten clones occupy over 2% of the sample. Sequences were obtained from peripheral blood. Every receptor here comes from a man aged 50-59 years who had recovered from COVID-19.

This clone was seen more than once but under ten times. The chain couples TRBV5-6 to TRBJ2-7, with 8 bases matching TRBD2. The length of the CDR3 is 15 residues. Trimming at V came to 2 bases and at J to 5 bases, leaving 9 bases not matched to a gene. Germline CDR1 reads SGHDT; CDR2 reads YYEEEE. Here the CDR3 reads CASSFRGSSGNEQYF. For the CDR3, the DNA is TGTGCCAGCAGCTTTCGGGGGAGTAGCGGGAACGAGCAGTACTTC.

This clone was recorded once. The gene calls are TRBV7-2 and TRBJ2-1, with 7 nucleotides matching TRBD2. This CDR3 region has 14 residues. The germline V gene encodes CDR1 SGHTA and CDR2 FQGNSA. J gave up 7 bases and V 5 bases, and 8 bases lay outside the gene matches. CDR3 bases: TGTGCCAGCAGCCAGATAGGGAGGGCAAATGAGCAGTTCTTC. Its protein is CASSQIGRANEQFF. Drawing the rest from reference TRBV7-2 and TRBJ2-1, the complete variable domain is GAGVSQSPSNKVTEKGKDVELRCDPISGHTALYWYRQSLGQGLEFLIYFQGNSAPDKSGLPSDRFSAERTGGSVSTLTIQRTQQEDSAVYLCASSQIGRANEQFFGPGTRLTVL.